One and the same sample provided the 6 T cell receptor beta chains below, sequenced in a study of T-cell reconstitution after alpha-beta-depleted transplantation in children. Preparing the TCRbeta library involved the use of unique molecular identifiers. A single record per CDR3 protein comes from TCRdb applying MiXCR to the PCR reads. The repertoire holds just over 350,000 distinct CDR3 sequences, with 10% to 15% as singletons. The sequencing used PBMCs, collected from the stem cell graft. These receptors were taken from a human donor who donated a stem cell graft to a child with Fanconi anemia.

The CDR3 is CSVEGADWIRGFF. CDR3 sequence (DNA): TGCAGCGTTGAAGGGGCGGACTGGATCAGGGGTTTCTTT. The rearrangement joins TRBV29-1 to TRBJ1-1; D may be TRBD1 (6 bases). V dropped 1 base and J dropped 13 bases, with 19 bases sitting between them. Germline V gives CDR1 SQVTM, CDR2 ANQGSEA. The length of the CDR3 is 13 residues.

There are a few counts of this clonotype. The genes are TRBV12-3 or TRBV12-4 and TRBJ2-1; D remains ambiguous. V was shortened by 3 bases and J by 9 bases, with 18 bases between the two germline ends. The CDR3 spans 15 residues. This chain's CDR3 is CASSFLERWATEQFF. CDR3 nucleotide sequence: TGTGCCAGCAGTTTTCTGGAGAGGTGGGCAACTGAGCAGTTCTTC.

As for this clonotype: With a much larger clone just one base away, this may be a read error. This sequence joins TRBV29-1 and TRBJ2-2; a possible D gene is TRBD2 (5 bases). This CDR3 contains 14 residues. CDR1 SQVTM and CDR2 ANQGSEA come from the germline V gene. The CDR3 coding sequence is TGCAGCGTTAGTCCGAGAGGGAACACCGGGGTGCTGTTTTTT. The encoded protein is CSVSPRGNTGVLFF.

The table lists this clonotype with a few counts. The chain is built from TRBV5-1 and TRBJ2-3; D is uncertain. Per germline, CDR1 SGHRS and CDR2 YFSETQ. The CDR3 spans 15 residues. V lost 4 bases, J lost 0 bases, and 12 bases lay in between. The CDR3 DNA reads TGCGCCAGCAGCAGCACAGTGGCGAGCACAGATACGCAGTATTTT. This encodes CASSSTVASTDTQYF.

CDR3 DNA: TGTGCCTGGAGAACTGAAAATAATTCACCCCTCCACTTT. Its protein product is CAWRTENNSPLHF. The genes are TRBV30 and TRBJ1-6; D gene ambiguous. Between the trimmed V and J ends, which lost 3 bases and 5 bases, there was a span of 8 bases. Germline V CDR1 and CDR2: GTSNPN, SVGIG (reference sequence). The length of the CDR3 is 13 residues.

V gene TRBV3-1 combines with J gene TRBJ1-2; TRBD1 might be the D (5 bases). Germline values: CDR1 LGHDT, CDR2 YNNKEL (reference sequence). With 3 bases removed from V and 5 bases from J, the gap between germline ends came to 19 bases. The CDR3 is made up of 16 amino acids. The CDR3 sequence is CASSQGTGRFSYGYTF. The CDR3 coding sequence is TGTGCCAGCAGCCAGGGGACGGGACGGTTCTCTTATGGCTACACCTTC.